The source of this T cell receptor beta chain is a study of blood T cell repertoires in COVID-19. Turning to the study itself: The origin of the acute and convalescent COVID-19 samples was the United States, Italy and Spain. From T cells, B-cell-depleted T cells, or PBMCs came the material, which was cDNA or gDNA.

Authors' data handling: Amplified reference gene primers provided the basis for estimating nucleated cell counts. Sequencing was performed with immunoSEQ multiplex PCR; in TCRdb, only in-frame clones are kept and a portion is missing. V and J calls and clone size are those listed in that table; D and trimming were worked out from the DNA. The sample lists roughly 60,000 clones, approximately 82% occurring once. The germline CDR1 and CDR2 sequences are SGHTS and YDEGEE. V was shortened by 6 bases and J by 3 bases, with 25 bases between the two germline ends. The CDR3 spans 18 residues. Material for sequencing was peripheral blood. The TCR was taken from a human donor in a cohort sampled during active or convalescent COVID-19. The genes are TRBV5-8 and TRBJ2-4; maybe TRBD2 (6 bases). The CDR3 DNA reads TGTGCCAGCAACTCCATTATGGGGACTCGGGCAGGCAAAAACATTCAGTACTTC. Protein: CASNSIMGTRAGKNIQYF.